These 24 T cell receptor beta chains were all obtained from the same sample, sequenced in a study of shared clonotypes between healthy human individuals. Repertoires were generated with immunoSEQ multiplex PCR, while TCRdb's copy carries only in-frame clones and drops some. This table has 450,000 to 500,000 clones, roughly 80% appearing once. Source material: PBMCs. The receptors stem from a woman in her thirties or forties in good health. Some clones in this sample may be carry-over from other donors' samples.

Notes on this clone: A far bigger clonotype differs at one base, so this is likely a read error. Other DNA sequences within the sample encode an identical CDR3. The chain couples TRBV5-1 to TRBJ2-2; 10 bases fit TRBD2. The CDR3 runs 17 residues. CDR1 SGHRS and CDR2 YFSETQ come from the germline V gene. The CDR3 protein is CASSAELAGQNTGELSF. CDR3 coding DNA: TGCGCCAGCAGCGCAGAACTAGCGGGACAAAACACCGGGGAGCTGTCTTTT. Full variable domain (missing parts from reference TRBV5-1 and TRBJ2-2): KAGVTQTPRYLIKTRGQQVTLSCSPISGHRSVSWYQQTPGQGLQFLFEYFSETQRNKGNFPGRFSGRQFSNSRSEMNVSTLELGDSALYLCASSAELAGQNTGELSFGEGSRLTVL.

The chain combines TRBV5-1 with TRBJ2-2; D uncertain. The V and J ends lost 1 base and 0 bases respectively, with 7 bases between them. The CDR3 runs to 15 residues. Looked up from germline, CDR1 is SGHRS and CDR2 is YFSETQ. The CDR3 protein is CASSLMFANTGELFF. CDR3 coding DNA: TGCGCCAGCAGCTTGATGTTCGCGAACACCGGGGAGCTGTTTTTT. The full variable domain, completed using reference TRBV5-1 and TRBJ2-2, is KAGVTQTPRYLIKTRGQQVTLSCSPISGHRSVSWYQQTPGQGLQFLFEYFSETQRNKGNFPGRFSGRQFSNSRSEMNVSTLELGDSALYLCASSLMFANTGELFFGEGSRLTVL.

The V and J genes are TRBV6-6 and TRBJ2-3, with TRBD1 as a possible D gene (5 bases). V was pared by 0 bases and J by 10 bases, with 17 bases between. The CDR3 totals 15 residues. CDR1 and CDR2 from the germline V gene are MNHNY and SVGAGI (reference sequence). This chain's CDR3 is CASSYSSDTLDPQYF. CDR3 nucleotides: TGTGCCAGCAGTTACTCTTCGGACACGCTTGATCCGCAGTATTTT.

This chain uses TRBV5-1 with TRBJ2-2; D is ambiguous. Trimming left V 0 bases short and J 4 bases short, with 7 bases between. CDR1 SGHRS and CDR2 YFSETQ come from the germline V gene. The CDR3 loop spans 14 amino acids. CDR3 DNA sequence: TGCGCCAGCAGCTTGGGTGTGATCACCGGGGAGCTGTTTTTT. It codes for CASSLGVITGELFF.

The chain couples TRBV7-2 to TRBJ2-5, with D perhaps matching TRBD1 or TRBD2 (6 bases each). Germline values: CDR1 SGHTA, CDR2 FQGNSA. The length of the CDR3 is 13 residues. V lost 5 bases to trimming and J lost 3 bases, with 10 bases between them. CDR3 bases: TGTGCCAGCAGCCGGAGGGGGGAAGAGACCCAGTACTTC. This gives the protein CASSRRGEETQYF.

This clone was picked up one time. As DNA, the CDR3 is TGTGCCTGGAACCTAGCGGGAGGGAACACCGGGGAGCTGTTTTTT. Protein: CAWNLAGGNTGELFF. The chain employs TRBV30 and TRBJ2-2, with TRBD2 matching over 11 bases. V lost 4 bases, J lost 1 base, and 2 bases stayed unmatched. The CDR3 loop spans 15 amino acids. In germline, CDR1 is GTSNPN, CDR2 SVGIG (reference sequence).

Turning to this clone: This may come from a read error, since a much larger clone is one base off. The rearrangement joins TRBV28 to TRBJ2-1; D perhaps matches TRBD1 (6 bases). The CDR3 is 15 amino acids. V was cut by 11 bases and J by 0 bases, with 17 bases left in between. From germline, CDR1 is MDHEN and CDR2 SYDVKM. CDR3 DNA: TGTGCCGGCACCCATAGGGGGAGCTCCTACAATGAGCAGTTCTTC. Residues: CAGTHRGSSYNEQFF.

The chain employs TRBV10-3 and TRBJ2-1, with a weak D call TRBD2 (5 bases). This CDR3 comprises 14 residues. Germline V gene data show CDR1 as ENHRY and CDR2 as SYGVKD. V lost 8 bases to trimming and J lost 1 base, with 12 bases between them. The CDR3 sequence is CAIVPSGSYNEQFF. The CDR3 coding sequence is TGTGCCATCGTGCCGTCGGGATCCTACAATGAGCAGTTCTTC.

Turning to this clone: A far more abundant clone sits one base away, making this likely a read error. This rearrangement joins TRBV6-4 to TRBJ2-2; D is ambiguous. The CDR3 is 13 residues long. V lost 2 bases to trimming and J lost 0 bases, with 1 base between them. The germline gives CDR1 MRHNA, CDR2 SNTAGT. The CDR3 here is CASSDANTGELFF. The CDR3 nucleotides are TGTGCCAGCAGTGACGCGAACACCGGGGAGCTGTTTTTT.

A remark on this clone: The sample has other DNA sequences that encode this CDR3 too. V gene TRBV10-3 combines with J gene TRBJ2-5, with unresolved D. Trimming removed 3 bases at V and 1 base at J, with 3 bases between. The CDR3 has 12 amino acids. CDR1 and CDR2 from the germline V gene are ENHRY and SYGVKD. In DNA, the CDR3 is TGTGCCATCAGTGACGGCCAAGAGACCCAGTACTTC. Its translation: CAISDGQETQYF.

As to this clone: Only one base separates this from a far larger clonotype, so it likely reflects a read error. The genes are TRBV9 and TRBJ1-2; D possibly corresponds to TRBD1 (5 bases). CDR3 length equals 12 residues. Germline CDR1 is SGDLS and CDR2 is YYNGEE. CDR3 sequence (DNA): TGTGCCAGCAGCGGAGAAGGGTGGGGCTACGCCTTC. Its protein is CASSGEGWGYAF.

Ten or more counts support this clone. The same CDR3 also results from other DNA sequences found in this sample. The chain joins TRBV7-3 to TRBJ2-7, with D perhaps TRBD2 (5 bases). Germline V lookup: CDR1 SGHTA, CDR2 FQGTGA. The CDR3 is 13 amino acids. Deletions cut 1 base from V and 6 bases from J, with 10 bases between. The CDR3 protein is CASSLSEGTEQYF. The CDR3 DNA reads as TGTGCCAGCAGCTTAAGCGAGGGAACCGAGCAGTACTTC.

The rearrangement links TRBV29-1 to TRBJ2-3; the match to TRBD2 covers 8 bases. CDR1 and CDR2 (germline): SQVTM, ANQGSEA. CDR3 length: 14 amino acids. Trimming removed 4 bases from V and 6 bases from J; junction bases left unmatched: 9. The CDR3 DNA reads as TGCAGCGTTGGGCCGGAGGGCGGGGGGGATACGCAGTATTTT. This sequence encodes CSVGPEGGGDTQYF.

This chain uses TRBV10-2 with TRBJ2-3, with D perhaps TRBD2 (5 bases). The CDR3 spans 14 residues. Germline V gene data show CDR1 as WSHSY and CDR2 as SAAADI. V dropped 8 bases and J dropped 2 bases, with 14 bases sitting between them. The CDR3 reads CASVLGVDTDTQYF. CDR3 nucleotides: TGCGCCAGCGTCCTGGGAGTTGACACAGATACGCAGTATTTT.

This clone was detected once. This sequence is one base from a far larger clone and is likely a read error. The V gene is TRBV7-9, the J gene TRBJ1-4, with 7 bases fitting TRBD1. Germline values: CDR1 SEHNR, CDR2 FQNEAQ (reference sequence). There are 16 residues in the CDR3. In DNA form, the CDR3 reads TGTGCCAGCAGCTTAAATACAGGGGCGAGAGGTGGAAAACCGTTTTTT. Its translation: CASSLNTGARGGKPFF.

The count of this clone is one. The chain joins TRBV2 to TRBJ1-5, with 7 bases identical to TRBD1. J lost 0 bases, V lost 5 bases, and 7 bases had no gene match. This CDR3 spans 16 amino acids. Germline V gene lookup returns CDR1 SNHLY and CDR2 FYNNEI. CDR3: CASSQGTAYSNQPQHF. CDR3 nucleotides: TGTGCCAGCAGTCAAGGGACAGCCTATAGCAATCAGCCCCAGCATTTT. Complete variable domain (other parts from reference TRBV2 and TRBJ1-5): EPEVTQTPSHQVTQMGQEVILRCVPISNHLYFYWYRQILGQKVEFLVSFYNNEISEKSEIFDDQFSVERPDGSNFTLKIRSTKLEDSAMYFCASSQGTAYSNQPQHFGDGTRLSIL.

The chain is built from TRBV6-6 and TRBJ2-7, with 10 bases identical to TRBD2. J gave up 4 bases and V 6 bases, and 6 bases lay outside the gene matches. Germline V gives CDR1 MNHNY, CDR2 SVGAGI (reference sequence). The length of the CDR3 is 14 residues. The CDR3 nucleotides are TGTGCCAGCAGATTGACTAGCGGGTCGTACGAGCAGTACTTC. Protein: CASRLTSGSYEQYF.

This chain joins TRBV29-1 and TRBJ2-7; D is possibly TRBD1 or TRBD2 (5 bases each). Per germline, CDR1 SQVTM and CDR2 ANQGSEA. V shed 2 bases and J shed 2 bases, with 10 bases lying between them. CDR3 length equals 13 residues. CDR3 protein: CSVEKQGAYEQYF. The CDR3 coding sequence is TGCAGCGTTGAAAAGCAGGGAGCCTACGAGCAGTACTTC.

The sample holds many counts of this clone. The chain has TRBV28 and TRBJ1-5; D call uncertain. Germline V gives CDR1 MDHEN, CDR2 SYDVKM. The CDR3 covers 14 residues. V was clipped by 8 bases and J by 0 bases, with 11 bases between them. The CDR3 coding sequence is TGTGCCAGCTTGACCCGGAATAGCAATCAGCCCCAGCATTTT. Translated: CASLTRNSNQPQHF.

The sample holds a few counts of this clone. This may be a read error: a much more frequent sequence differs by one nucleotide. The sample contains more than one DNA sequence encoding this CDR3. The V and J genes are TRBV4-1 and TRBJ2-7; tentative D call: TRBD2 (7 bases). This CDR3 has 17 residues. V lost 3 bases to trimming and J lost 0 bases, with 18 bases between them. Germline V gene sequence: CDR1 MGHRA, CDR2 YSYEKL. DNA of the CDR3: TGCGCCAGCAGCCAGGGAGTCGTCGGGGGGCGCTCCTACGAGCAGTACTTC. Amino acid sequence: CASSQGVVGGRSYEQYF.

The chain uses TRBV7-9 and TRBJ1-1; 7 bases map to TRBD1. In germline, CDR1 is SEHNR, CDR2 FQNEAQ (reference sequence). With V trimmed by 2 bases and J by 7 bases, 7 bases remained unmatched. The CDR3 covers 14 residues. CDR3 in amino acids: CASSLLRQGGEAFF. The CDR3 DNA follows: TGTGCCAGCAGCTTACTAAGACAGGGAGGTGAAGCTTTCTTT.

The V and J genes are TRBV11-2 and TRBJ2-7; D not resolved. This CDR3 contains 16 residues. CDR1 is SGHAT and CDR2 is FQNNGV in the germline V gene. The ends were cut back, 5 bases at V and 2 bases at J, with 19 bases in the middle. CDR3 sequence reads: CASSPAGPTSAYEQYF. The CDR3 region has the DNA TGTGCCAGCAGCCCCGCCGGCCCCACATCTGCCTACGAGCAGTACTTC.

Details on this clone: Since a much larger clone is just one base distant, this may be a read error. This sequence joins TRBV5-1 and TRBJ1-5; possible D gene TRBD1, 6 bases. The germline V gene encodes CDR1 SGHRS and CDR2 YFSETQ. The CDR3 runs 15 residues. Trimming took off 1 base at V and 4 bases at J, with 12 bases between the two ends. As DNA, the CDR3 is TGCGCCAGCAGCTTGTGGCCAGGGGAGAATCAGCCCCAGCATTTT. This codes for CASSLWPGENQPQHF.

As concerns this clone: With a far larger clone one base away, a read error is the likely cause. The chain carries TRBV27 and TRBJ1-1, with a tentative D call TRBD1 (5 bases). The CDR3 sequence is 15 residues long. Germline CDR1 reads MNHEY; CDR2 reads SMNVEV (reference sequence). This chain's CDR3 is CVSSPRGRRYTEAFF. In nucleotides, the CDR3 is TGTGTCAGCAGTCCTCGGGGCAGGCGCTACACTGAAGCTTTCTTT.